This TCR beta chain is drawn from a study of blood T cell repertoires in COVID-19. Study as a whole: Samples representing acute and convalescent COVID-19 were sourced from the United States, Italy and Spain. Sample material is recorded as cDNA or gDNA derived from T cells, B-cell-depleted T cells, or PBMCs.

In the source study's methods: Amplification from reference gene primers served as the basis for estimated nucleated cell counts. The table came from immunoSEQ multiplex PCR; TCRdb's copy has only in-frame clones and leaves some out. For V, J and clone size, that table is used; D and trimming come from the DNA. The data show approximately 70,000 clones, over 75% seen once. Trimming removed 4 bases from V and 0 bases from J, with 10 bases in between. The CDR3 sequence is 15 residues long. Looked up from germline, CDR1 is KGHSY and CDR2 is FQNENV. The rearrangement links TRBV16 to TRBJ1-5; D unresolved. This clonotype was sampled from a human donor in a cohort sampled during active COVID-19. Sequenced: peripheral blood. The CDR3: CASSPTGNSNQPQHF. CDR3 nucleotides: TGTGCCAGCAGCCCGACGGGGAATAGCAATCAGCCCCAGCATTTT.